The 26 T cell receptor beta chains in this list originate from one sample, sequenced in a study of blood T cell repertoires in COVID-19. Libraries were prepared by immunoSEQ multiplex PCR; TCRdb keeps only in-frame clonotypes and omits some of them. The sample includes about 210,000 clones, about nine tenths of them seen just once. The sequenced material came from PBMCs or T cells enriched from blood (not recorded which). The source is a man aged 30 to 39 in a cohort exposed to, infected with or recovered from COVID-19 (not recorded which).

The chain uses TRBV7-8 and TRBJ2-7, with D perhaps matching TRBD2 (6 bases). The germline V gene encodes CDR1 SGHVS and CDR2 FQNEAQ. The CDR3 sequence is 15 residues long. V was pared by 1 base and J by 4 bases, with 14 bases between. DNA of the CDR3: TGTGCCAGCAGCTTAGGGGAGGTGATGGGATACGAGCAGTACTTC. Translating gives CASSLGEVMGYEQYF.

This clone appeared a single time. This chain links TRBV2 with TRBJ1-6; 8 nucleotides align to TRBD1. V shed 8 bases, J shed 0 bases, and the junction held 9 bases outside the gene matches. The CDR3 has 17 residues. Germline V lookup: CDR1 SNHLY, CDR2 FYNNEI. CDR3 in DNA: TGTGCCAGCGGAGGGACAGGCGAAAGCTCCTATAATTCACCCCTCCACTTT. Translation: CASGGTGESSYNSPLHF. Using reference TRBV2 and TRBJ1-6 for the parts outside the CDR3, the full variable domain is EPEVTQTPSHQVTQMGQEVILRCVPISNHLYFYWYRQILGQKVEFLVSFYNNEISEKSEIFDDQFSVERPDGSNFTLKIRSTKLEDSAMYFCASGGTGESSYNSPLHFGNGTRLTVT.

The genes are TRBV7-9 and TRBJ2-5; 7 bases align to TRBD2. The CDR3 extends over 13 amino acids. V lost 7 bases to trimming and J lost 5 bases; unmatched junction nucleotides: 7. Germline loops: CDR1 SEHNR, CDR2 FQNEAQ (reference sequence). CDR3 sequence: CASNQVGGETQYF. CDR3 nucleotide sequence: TGTGCCAGCAACCAAGTGGGAGGGGAGACCCAGTACTTC.

This sequence joins TRBV27 and TRBJ2-3; 7 bases agree with TRBD1. Germline V gene lookup returns CDR1 MNHEY and CDR2 SMNVEV (reference sequence). V trimming: 1 base; J trimming: 5 bases; junction bases outside the gene matches: 6. The CDR3 is 15 residues long. CDR3 region: CASSLLGQHRDTQYF. The CDR3, as DNA: TGTGCCAGCAGTTTATTGGGACAGCACAGAGATACGCAGTATTTT.

This chain joins TRBV7-9 and TRBJ1-2, with D possibly matching TRBD1 (6 bases). The CDR3 covers 15 residues. Deletions cut 4 bases from V and 1 base from J, with 13 bases between. Germline CDR1 reads SEHNR; CDR2 reads FQNEAQ (reference sequence). The CDR3 DNA follows: TGTGCCAGCAGCTCCGCGACAGGCTTTAACTATGGCTACACCTTC. As protein: CASSSATGFNYGYTF.

The CDR3 DNA reads TGTGCCACCAGCAGATTGGGTAGCGGGAGTGGTACAGATACGCAGTATTTT. Residues: CATSRLGSGSGTDTQYF. The V call is TRBV15, the J call TRBJ2-3, with 9 bases that match TRBD2. Germline V gives CDR1 LNHNV, CDR2 YYDKDF (reference sequence). With V trimmed by 2 bases and J by 3 bases, 9 bases remained unmatched. The length of the CDR3 is 17 residues.

The chain carries TRBV7-2 and TRBJ2-3; no definite D call. Germline V lookup: CDR1 SGHTA, CDR2 FQGNSA. The V end lost 1 base, the J end lost 2 bases, and 10 bases lay between the germline ends. There are 15 residues in the CDR3. Written as DNA, the CDR3 is TGTGCCAGCAGCTTAGAGTTTACTATCACAGATACGCAGTATTTT. It yields the protein CASSLEFTITDTQYF.

The chain employs TRBV27 and TRBJ2-1; 8 positions match TRBD2. The CDR3 is 18 amino acids. V lost 5 bases, J lost 4 bases, and 16 bases stayed unmatched. Looked up from germline, CDR1 is MNHEY and CDR2 is SMNVEV (reference sequence). This CDR3 is CASSRASSGGGRYNEQFF. The CDR3 nucleotides are TGTGCCAGCAGTCGGGCCTCTTCTGGTGGCGGGAGGTACAATGAGCAGTTCTTC.

V usage is TRBV7-8 and J usage is TRBJ1-3; perhaps TRBD1 as D (6 bases). V was clipped by 2 bases and J by 0 bases, with 17 bases between them. Germline CDR1 and CDR2: SGHVS and FQNEAQ. The CDR3 has 18 residues. This CDR3 is CASSLQVRTDYSGNTIYF. The DNA for the CDR3 is TGTGCCAGCAGCTTACAAGTTAGGACAGATTACTCTGGAAACACCATATATTTT.

The rearrangement uses TRBV6-5 and TRBJ2-1, with 8 nucleotides matching TRBD1. In germline, CDR1 is MNHEY, CDR2 SVGAGI. This CDR3 has 15 amino acids. The ends lost 6 bases at V and 3 bases at J; junction bases unmatched: 7. The CDR3 is CASSSDRGIYNEQFF. The CDR3 DNA reads as TGTGCCAGCAGCAGCGACAGGGGAATCTACAATGAGCAGTTCTTC.

This chain uses TRBV4-1 with TRBJ2-7; D is unresolved. This CDR3 comprises 14 residues. The germline V gene encodes CDR1 MGHRA and CDR2 YSYEKL. With 0 bases removed from V and 6 bases from J, the gap between germline ends came to 12 bases. This chain's CDR3 is CASSQENLASEQYF. The CDR3 bases are TGCGCCAGCAGCCAAGAGAATTTAGCAAGCGAGCAGTACTTC.

The J gene is TRBJ2-4, the V gene TRBV6-5, with TRBD2 matching 9 bases. Germline CDR1 MNHEY, CDR2 SVGAGI. The CDR3 is 14 amino acids. J was trimmed by 3 bases and V by 6 bases; bases with no gene match: 3. CDR3 in amino acids: CASRGSGGKNIQYF. Here the CDR3 DNA reads TGTGCCAGCAGGGGTAGCGGGGGCAAAAACATTCAGTACTTC.

The gene calls are TRBV6-6 and TRBJ2-1, with D possibly TRBD1 on 6 matching bases. CDR1 MNHNY and CDR2 SVGAGI come from the germline V gene (reference sequence). This CDR3 is built from 17 residues. V shed 5 bases and J shed 3 bases, with 20 bases lying between them. Written as DNA, the CDR3 is TGTGCCAGCAGTCCCAAAGGACAGTCGATCGTCTACAATGAGCAGTTCTTC. Its translation: CASSPKGQSIVYNEQFF.

As concerns this clone: Other DNA sequences in the sample encode the same CDR3. The chain couples TRBV5-1 to TRBJ2-5; D unclear. This CDR3 region has 11 residues. CDR1 is SGHRS, CDR2 YFSETQ, per germline. Trimming removed 4 bases from V and 2 bases from J, with 3 bases in between. The CDR3 protein is CASSRQETQYF. DNA of the CDR3: TGCGCCAGCAGCCGGCAAGAGACCCAGTACTTC.

The chain links TRBV19 to TRBJ2-5; 7 bases are a match to TRBD2. Looked up from germline, CDR1 is LNHDA and CDR2 is SQIVND (reference sequence). The CDR3 runs 16 residues. Germline trimming cut 6 bases from V and 4 bases from J; bases unmatched to any gene: 14. The CDR3 region has the DNA TGTGCCAGTAGCCCCCAGTGGGCTAGCGGAGGAGAGACCCAGTACTTC. Its translation is CASSPQWASGGETQYF.

The J gene is TRBJ1-2, the V gene TRBV6-6, with D unresolved. The CDR3 totals 14 residues. Germline CDR1 MNHNY, CDR2 SVGAGI (reference sequence). V was cut by 8 bases and J by 2 bases, with 15 bases left in between. This CDR3 reads CASFPGRLNYGYTF. The CDR3 DNA reads TGTGCCAGCTTCCCGGGTAGGCTGAACTATGGCTACACCTTC.

The rearrangement joins TRBV9 to TRBJ1-1; no clear D gene. The V gene's germline CDR1 is SGDLS and CDR2 YYNGEE. With 1 base removed from V and 1 base from J, the gap between germline ends came to 5 bases. This CDR3 region has 13 residues. The CDR3 DNA reads TGTGCCAGCAGCGTATTAGAGAACACTGAAGCTTTCTTT. Translating it yields CASSVLENTEAFF.

The DNA for the CDR3 is TGCGCCAGCAGCAACAATAGACAGGGCACGGCGTCTTTCTTT. Translated: CASSNNRQGTASFF. The rearrangement joins TRBV5-1 to TRBJ1-1, with 7 positions matching TRBD1. CDR3 length equals 14 residues. The trim removed 4 bases at V and 12 bases at J, leaving 15 bases unmatched. Germline V gives CDR1 SGHRS, CDR2 YFSETQ. Drawing the rest from reference TRBV5-1 and TRBJ1-1, the complete variable domain is KAGVTQTPRYLIKTRGQQVTLSCSPISGHRSVSWYQQTPGQGLQFLFEYFSETQRNKGNFPGRFSGRQFSNSRSEMNVSTLELGDSALYLCASSNNRQGTASFFGQGTRLTVV.

The chain carries TRBV24-1 and TRBJ2-1; TRBD1 might be the D (5 bases). The CDR3 covers 21 residues. CDR1 is KGHDR and CDR2 is SFDVKD in the germline V gene. V lost 3 bases to trimming and J lost 0 bases, with 26 bases between them. The CDR3 loop is CATSDPTPAGKDSSSYNEQFF. The CDR3 nucleotides read TGTGCCACCAGTGATCCCACACCCGCCGGTAAAGACAGTAGCTCCTACAATGAGCAGTTCTTC.

This clone is a singleton in its sample. The rearrangement uses TRBV5-4 and TRBJ1-1; no clear D. The CDR3 runs to 13 residues. Trimming shortened V by 7 bases and J by 2 bases, and 12 bases separated the two germline ends. The germline CDR1 and CDR2 sequences are SGHNT and YYREEE (reference sequence). The CDR3 is CASGQALNTEAFF. CDR3 nucleotide sequence: TGTGCCAGCGGGCAGGCCTTAAACACTGAAGCTTTCTTT.

This clone came up once. The rearrangement joins TRBV2 to TRBJ1-1, with 9 bases matching TRBD1. V gave up 3 bases and J gave up 4 bases; unmatched junction bases: 3. CDR3 length: 14 residues. Germline V gives CDR1 SNHLY, CDR2 FYNNEI. The CDR3 spells CASSEDRGGTEAFF. CDR3 DNA: TGTGCCAGCAGTGAGGACAGGGGAGGCACTGAAGCTTTCTTT.

Turning to this clone: One junction end does not reproduce the germline sequence, and a read error may be involved. V is TRBV5-6 and J is TRBJ1-2, with 7 bases that match TRBD1. This CDR3 contains 12 residues. The germline gives CDR1 SGHDT, CDR2 YYEEEE. The CDR3 DNA reads TGTGCCAGCAGCTTGGGGACAGGCCTGCCTAGATTC. Residues: CASSLGTGLPRF.

The rearrangement uses TRBV6-5 and TRBJ2-1; D unclear. CDR3 length: 13 amino acids. V was clipped by 7 bases and J by 6 bases, with 13 bases between them. In germline, CDR1 is MNHEY, CDR2 SVGAGI. The CDR3, as DNA: TGTGCCAGCACCTTAGCCTCACCCAATGAGCAGTTCTTC. Amino acids: CASTLASPNEQFF.

The chain joins TRBV15 to TRBJ2-1; 9 nucleotides agree with TRBD2. This CDR3 has 18 amino acids. From germline, CDR1 is LNHNV and CDR2 YYDKDF (reference sequence). Trimming cost V 3 bases and J 5 bases; bases outside gene matches: 14. The CDR3 loop reads CATSSTLSGSGPHNEQFF. DNA for the CDR3: TGTGCCACCAGCAGTACCCTTAGCGGGAGTGGGCCCCACAATGAGCAGTTCTTC.

The chain links TRBV6-6 to TRBJ2-7, with no clear D. The CDR3 runs 14 residues. CDR1 MNHNY and CDR2 SVGAGI come from the germline V gene (reference sequence). Trimming pared 0 bases from V and 0 bases from J, leaving 6 bases between. The CDR3 DNA reads as TGTGCCAGCAGTTACTCGACACCCTCCTACGAGCAGTACTTC. This codes for CASSYSTPSYEQYF.

Within the sample, this clone is medium-sized. DNA of the CDR3: TGTGCCAGCAGCCCAAAGGGGGGGGCTACCTATAATTCACCCCTCCACTTT. Translating it yields CASSPKGGATYNSPLHF. The chain recombines TRBV7-2 with TRBJ1-6; D may be TRBD1 (6 bases). This CDR3 spans 17 amino acids. V lost 5 bases and J lost 2, with 16 bases in between. Germline CDR1 is SGHTA and CDR2 is FQGNSA. Full variable domain (outside the CDR3, taken from reference TRBV7-2 and TRBJ1-6): GAGVSQSPSNKVTEKGKDVELRCDPISGHTALYWYRQSLGQGLEFLIYFQGNSAPDKSGLPSDRFSAERTGGSVSTLTIQRTQQEDSAVYLCASSPKGGATYNSPLHFGNGTRLTVT.